The sequence of this T cell receptor (beta chain) was determined in a study of T cell responses to AZD1222 COVID-19 vaccine. Whole-study results and caveats: Mapped onto spike, vaccine-associated CD4 TCRs spanned it and were dominant at 160-218 and 743-854. Seropositivity was recorded at baseline in only a handful of AZD1222 recipients.

The data were produced by immunoSEQ multiplex PCR, yet TCRdb's version contains in-frame clones alone and is incomplete. The sample shows tens of thousands of clones, more than 70% of them seen only once. On this clone itself: The antigen is undetermined.

Sequenced here: peripheral blood, sampled on day 0 of AZD1222 vaccination. This TCR came from an adult in good health.

The CDR3 nucleotides read TGTGCCAGCAGTGAACAGTCAGGAACGCGGGAGATTAGGAATGAGCAGTTCTTC. Protein sequence: CASSEQSGTREIRNEQFF. The rearrangement links TRBV2 to TRBJ2-1; 7 bases are shared with TRBD2. The CDR3 sequence is 18 residues long. In germline, CDR1 is SNHLY, CDR2 FYNNEI. Trimming took 2 bases from V and 7 from J; bases not matched to a gene: 17.